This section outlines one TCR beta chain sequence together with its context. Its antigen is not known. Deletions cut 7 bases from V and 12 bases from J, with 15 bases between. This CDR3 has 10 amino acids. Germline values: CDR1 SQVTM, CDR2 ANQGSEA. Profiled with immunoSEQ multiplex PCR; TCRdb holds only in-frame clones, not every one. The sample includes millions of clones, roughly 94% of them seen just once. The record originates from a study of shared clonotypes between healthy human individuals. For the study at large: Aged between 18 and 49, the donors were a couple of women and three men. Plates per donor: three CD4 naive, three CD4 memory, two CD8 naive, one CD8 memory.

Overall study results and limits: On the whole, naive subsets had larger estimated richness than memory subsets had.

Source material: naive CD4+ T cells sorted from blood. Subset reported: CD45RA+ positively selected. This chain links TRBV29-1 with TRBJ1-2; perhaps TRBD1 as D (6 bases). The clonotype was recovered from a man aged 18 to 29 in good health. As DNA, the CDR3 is TGCAGCGCCGGGTCGGGGGCGCACACCTTC. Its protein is CSAGSGAHTF.